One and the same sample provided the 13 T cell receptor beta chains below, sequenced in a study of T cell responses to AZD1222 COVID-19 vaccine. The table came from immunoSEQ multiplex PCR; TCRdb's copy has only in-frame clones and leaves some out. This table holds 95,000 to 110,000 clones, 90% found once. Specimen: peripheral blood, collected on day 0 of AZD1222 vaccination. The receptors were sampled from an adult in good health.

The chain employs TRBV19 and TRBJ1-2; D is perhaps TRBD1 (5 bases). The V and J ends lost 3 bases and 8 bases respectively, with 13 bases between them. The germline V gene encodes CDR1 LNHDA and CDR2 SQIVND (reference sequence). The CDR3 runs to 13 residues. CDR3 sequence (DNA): TGTGCCAGTAGTATCTCGGCAGGGCAAGGCTACACCTTC. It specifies CASSISAGQGYTF.

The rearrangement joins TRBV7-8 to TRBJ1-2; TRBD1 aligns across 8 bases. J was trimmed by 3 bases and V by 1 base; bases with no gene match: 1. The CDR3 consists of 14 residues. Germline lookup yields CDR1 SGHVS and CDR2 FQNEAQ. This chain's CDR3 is CASSLDRGDYGYTF. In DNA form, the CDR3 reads TGTGCCAGCAGCTTAGACAGGGGGGACTATGGCTACACCTTC.

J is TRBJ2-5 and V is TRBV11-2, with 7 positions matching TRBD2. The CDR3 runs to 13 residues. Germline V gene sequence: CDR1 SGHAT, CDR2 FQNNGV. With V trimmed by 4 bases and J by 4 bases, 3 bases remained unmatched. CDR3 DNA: TGTGCCAGCAGCTCTAGCGGATCAGAGACCCAGTACTTC. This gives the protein CASSSSGSETQYF.

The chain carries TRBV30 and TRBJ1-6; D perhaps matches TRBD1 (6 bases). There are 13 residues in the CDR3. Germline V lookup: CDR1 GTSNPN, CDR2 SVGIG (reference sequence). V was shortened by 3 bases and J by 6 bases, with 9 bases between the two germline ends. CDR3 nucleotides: TGTGCCTGGAGGACAGGCCTTAATTCACCCCTCCACTTT. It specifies CAWRTGLNSPLHF. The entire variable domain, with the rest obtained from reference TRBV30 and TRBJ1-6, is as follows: SQTIHQWPATLVQPVGSPLSLECTVEGTSNPNLYWYRQAAGRGLQLLFYSVGIGQISSEVPQNLSASRPQDRQFILSSKKLLLSDSGFYLCAWRTGLNSPLHFGNGTRLTVT.

The CDR3 region has the DNA TGTGCCAGCAGAGCGGTGGGGGTGGACGGCTACACCTTC. Its translation is CASRAVGVDGYTF. The chain couples TRBV2 to TRBJ1-2; D possibly corresponds to TRBD1 (5 bases). V was shortened by 6 bases and J by 8 bases, with 16 bases between the two germline ends. The CDR3 is 13 amino acids. Germline CDR1 is SNHLY and CDR2 is FYNNEI. Filled out from reference TRBV2 and TRBJ1-2, the complete variable domain reads EPEVTQTPSHQVTQMGQEVILRCVPISNHLYFYWYRQILGQKVEFLVSFYNNEISEKSEIFDDQFSVERPDGSNFTLKIRSTKLEDSAMYFCASRAVGVDGYTFGSGTRLTVV.

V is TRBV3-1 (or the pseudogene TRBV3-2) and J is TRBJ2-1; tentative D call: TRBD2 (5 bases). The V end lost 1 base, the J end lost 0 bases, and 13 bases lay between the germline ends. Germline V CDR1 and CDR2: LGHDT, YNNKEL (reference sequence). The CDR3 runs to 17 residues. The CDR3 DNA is TGTGCCAGCAGCCAAGGCGGACTTCCAAGCTCCTACAATGAGCAGTTCTTC. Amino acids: CASSQGGLPSSYNEQFF.

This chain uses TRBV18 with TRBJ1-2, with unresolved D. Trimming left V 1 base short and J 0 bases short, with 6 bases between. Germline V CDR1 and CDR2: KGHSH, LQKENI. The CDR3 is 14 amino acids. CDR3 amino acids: CASSPQAPNYGYTF. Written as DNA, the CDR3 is TGTGCCAGCTCACCACAAGCGCCTAACTATGGCTACACCTTC.

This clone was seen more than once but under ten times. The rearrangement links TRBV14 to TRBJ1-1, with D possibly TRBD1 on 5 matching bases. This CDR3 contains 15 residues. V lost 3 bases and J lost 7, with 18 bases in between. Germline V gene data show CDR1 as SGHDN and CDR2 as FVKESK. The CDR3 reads CASSQLRQLTFEAFF. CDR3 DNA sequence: TGTGCCAGCAGCCAGCTTCGACAGTTGACTTTTGAAGCTTTCTTT.

This CDR3 is CASSEAPTPSNEKLFF. DNA for the CDR3: TGTGCCAGCAGTGAAGCCCCTACCCCTTCTAATGAAAAACTGTTTTTT. The chain links TRBV6-1 to TRBJ1-4; D unresolved. V was trimmed by 0 bases and J by 3 bases, leaving 11 bases between them. The CDR3 has 16 residues. Looked up from germline, CDR1 is MNHNS and CDR2 is SASEGT.

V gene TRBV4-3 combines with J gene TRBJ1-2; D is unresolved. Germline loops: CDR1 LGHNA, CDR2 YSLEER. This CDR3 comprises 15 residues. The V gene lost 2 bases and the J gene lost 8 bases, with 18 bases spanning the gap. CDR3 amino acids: CASSQPGPRGLGYTF. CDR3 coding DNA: TGCGCCAGCAGCCAACCCGGGCCAAGAGGATTAGGCTACACCTTC.

The DNA of the CDR3 is TGTGCCAGCAGCCAAGAGGTTCGCTACGAGCAGTACTTC. Residues: CASSQEVRYEQYF. This chain uses TRBV3-1 (or the pseudogene TRBV3-2) with TRBJ2-7, with D hard to call. V shed 0 bases and J shed 3 bases, with 6 bases lying between them. Germline CDR1 and CDR2: LGHDT and YNNKEL (reference sequence). The CDR3 contains 13 residues.

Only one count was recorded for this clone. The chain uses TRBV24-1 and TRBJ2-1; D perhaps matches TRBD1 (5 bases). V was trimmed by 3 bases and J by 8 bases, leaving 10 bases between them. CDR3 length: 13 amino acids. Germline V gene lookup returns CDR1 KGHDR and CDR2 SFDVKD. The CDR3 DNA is TGTGCCACCAGTGATGGGGCCGAGGATGAGCAGTTCTTC. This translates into CATSDGAEDEQFF.

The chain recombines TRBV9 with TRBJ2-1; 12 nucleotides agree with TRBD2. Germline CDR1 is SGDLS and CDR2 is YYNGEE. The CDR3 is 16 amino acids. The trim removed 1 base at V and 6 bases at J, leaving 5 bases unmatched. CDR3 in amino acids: CASSVTPGLAGNEQFF. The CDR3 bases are TGTGCCAGCAGCGTAACCCCGGGACTAGCGGGCAATGAGCAGTTCTTC.